This passage covers 20 T cell receptor beta chains from one sample sequenced in a study of Graves' ophthalmopathy and Graves' hyperthyroidism. Scientists amplified the TCR beta CDR3 regions from RNA transcripts. The library came from an HTBI-primed first-round RT-PCR and a second-round multiplex PCR. Using its own MiXCR run on the multiplex PCR reads, TCRdb lists one record per CDR3 protein. Of around 1.1 million distinct CDR3 sequences in the sample, about 38% are singletons; the top ten hold around 10%. The sequenced sample was peripheral blood or thyroid tissue (not recorded which). The receptors stem from an adult man with Graves' hyperthyroidism.

The chain has TRBV4-3 and TRBJ2-7, with 10 bases aligning to TRBD2. Per the germline V gene, CDR1 is LGHNA and CDR2 is YSLEER. The V gene end was trimmed by 1 base and the J gene end by 0 bases; junction bases not matched to a gene: 9. The CDR3 length is 18 residues. The CDR3 protein is CASSQVLAGNTRSYEQYF. CDR3 nucleotides: TGCGCCAGCAGCCAAGTACTAGCGGGGAATACCCGCTCCTACGAGCAGTACTTC.

About this clonotype itself: One end of the junction fails to match germline, which may point to a read error. This chain connects TRBV20-1 to TRBJ1-5; 8 bases line up with TRBD1. This CDR3 has 15 amino acids. Germline-derived CDR1 and CDR2 are DFQATT and SNEGSKA (reference sequence). The CDR3 region has the DNA TGCAGTGCTAGCCGGACAGGGATAAGCAATCAGCTCCAGCATTTT. It specifies CSASRTGISNQLQHF.

In this sample, this clonotype turned up many times. The rearrangement links TRBV9 to TRBJ1-4; D gene unclear. Germline CDR1 is SGDLS and CDR2 is YYNGEE. The CDR3 runs 14 residues. The V gene lost 2 bases and the J gene lost 2 bases, with 7 bases spanning the gap. The CDR3 sequence is CASSVPGTNEKLFF. CDR3 coding DNA: TGTGCCAGCAGCGTTCCCGGGACTAATGAAAAACTGTTTTTT. Supplemented by reference TRBV9 and TRBJ1-4, the full variable domain reads DSGVTQTPKHLITATGQRVTLRCSPRSGDLSVYWYQQSLDQGLQFLIQYYNGEERAKGNILERFSAQQFPDLHSELNLSSLELGDSALYFCASSVPGTNEKLFFGSGTQLSVL.

This clonotype has ten or more counts. This chain connects TRBV7-6 to TRBJ2-2; D unclear. CDR1 is SGHVS and CDR2 is FNYEAQ in the germline V gene. The CDR3 is 16 residues long. Trimming left V 5 bases short and J 2 bases short, with 15 bases between. The CDR3 bases are TGTGCCAGCAGCCCAGCCCCCCAGGCCAACACCGGGGAGCTGTTTTTT. Translated: CASSPAPQANTGELFF.

This clonotype was seen repeatedly, ten times or more. The chain has TRBV7-6 and TRBJ2-5; D not resolved. V shed 2 bases and J shed 7 bases, with 14 bases lying between them. Germline V lookup: CDR1 SGHVS, CDR2 FNYEAQ. This CDR3 spans 14 amino acids. CDR3 coding DNA: TGTGCCAGCAGCTTATCCTCATCGGGTGCGACCCAGTACTTC. The encoded protein is CASSLSSSGATQYF.

The chain has TRBV20-1 and TRBJ2-7, with TRBD1 identical over 8 bases. The CDR3 is made up of 13 amino acids. Germline V gene lookup returns CDR1 DFQATT and CDR2 SNEGSKA (reference sequence). Trimming removed 6 bases from V and 7 bases from J; junction bases left unmatched: 11. The CDR3 nucleotides read TGCAGTGCACTGGACAGGGTAGCTTCAGAGCAGTACTTC. Its protein is CSALDRVASEQYF.

The CDR3 reads CASKGGANTIYF. The CDR3 DNA is TGTGCCAGCAAAGGGGGCGCAAACACCATATATTTT. The chain uses TRBV5-4 and TRBJ1-3; 7 bases agree with TRBD1. CDR1 is SGHNT, CDR2 YYREEE, per germline (reference sequence). The CDR3 is 12 amino acids. V shed 6 bases, J shed 6 bases, and the junction held 3 bases outside the gene matches.

This clonotype occurred many times. The rearrangement links TRBV5-1 to TRBJ2-5; D remains unclear. The CDR3 contains 16 residues. The V end lost 0 bases, the J end lost 2 bases, and 14 bases lay between the germline ends. From germline, CDR1 is SGHRS and CDR2 YFSETQ. CDR3 amino acids: CASSLGGLREQETQYF. CDR3 coding DNA: TGCGCCAGCAGCTTGGGTGGGCTCCGAGAACAAGAGACCCAGTACTTC.

This chain joins TRBV12-3 or TRBV12-4 and TRBJ1-2; 10 bases are shared with TRBD1. V lost 6 bases to trimming and J lost 2 bases; unmatched junction nucleotides: 6. This CDR3 spans 15 amino acids. CDR3 nucleotide sequence: TGTGCCAGCAGACCCCGGGGACAGGGGAACTATGGCTACACCTTC. Translation: CASRPRGQGNYGYTF.

This clonotype was detected ten times or more. The gene calls are TRBV7-8 and TRBJ2-7; 9 bases map to TRBD1. Germline V gene sequence: CDR1 SGHVS, CDR2 FQNEAQ. The CDR3 runs 15 residues. V was clipped by 5 bases and J by 5 bases; unmatched bases: 10. Here the CDR3 reads CASSPPGQGIHEQYF. DNA for the CDR3: TGTGCCAGCAGCCCGCCGGGACAGGGCATCCACGAGCAGTACTTC.

The V gene is TRBV20-1, the J gene TRBJ2-2; 9 nucleotides align to TRBD2. V was clipped by 6 bases and J by 7 bases; unmatched bases: 12. The germline V gene encodes CDR1 DFQATT and CDR2 SNEGSKA (reference sequence). The CDR3 consists of 15 residues. DNA for the CDR3: TGCAGTGCATTCCCCCCGACTAGCGGAAACGGGGAGCTGTTTTTT. Protein: CSAFPPTSGNGELFF.

This clonotype was found many times. Mismatch with germline at one junction end may stem from a read error. The rearrangement joins TRBV29-1 to TRBJ1-3; TRBD1 matches 7 bases. Germline V gene data show CDR1 as SQVTM and CDR2 as ANQGSEA. This CDR3 spans 11 amino acids. DNA for the CDR3: TGCAGCGTTGGACGAGAGACAGGGTCGGATTTT. Its translation: CSVGRETGSDF. The full variable domain, with the rest looked up from reference TRBV29-1 and TRBJ1-3, is SAVISQKPSRDICQRGTSLTIQCQVDSQVTMMFWYRQQPGQSLTLIATANQGSEATYESGFVIDKFPISRPNLTFSTLTVSNMSPEDSSIYLCSVGRETGSDFGEGSWLTVV.

This clonotype appeared a few times. V usage is TRBV9 and J usage is TRBJ2-7; 11 positions match TRBD2. The V and J ends lost 4 bases and 1 base, in that order; junction bases with no gene match: 13. The CDR3 has 18 residues. Germline assignment: CDR1 SGDLS and CDR2 YYNGEE. The CDR3 DNA sequence: TGTGCCAGCAGCTTATTATTAGTAGCTAGCGGGAGGTCCTACGAGCAGTACTTC. Encoded protein: CASSLLLVASGRSYEQYF.

The genes are TRBV7-9 and TRBJ2-7; 7 bases agree with TRBD2. The CDR3 runs 14 residues. V shed 7 bases, J shed 3 bases, and the junction held 9 bases outside the gene matches. Germline V gene lookup returns CDR1 SEHNR and CDR2 FQNEAQ (reference sequence). CDR3 protein: CASTLSGVSYEQYF. The CDR3 region has the DNA TGTGCCAGCACCCTCAGCGGGGTGAGCTACGAGCAGTACTTC.

This clonotype was seen a few times. The chain employs TRBV4-1 and TRBJ1-2, with 7 bases fitting TRBD1. The J segment lost 2 bases and the V segment lost 1 base, leaving 7 bases of the junction unmatched. Looked up from germline, CDR1 is MGHRA and CDR2 is YSYEKL. The CDR3 covers 16 residues. The CDR3, as DNA: TGCGCCAGCAGCCAAGCCCCGACAGGGCTGAACTATGGCTACACCTTC. The encoded protein is CASSQAPTGLNYGYTF.

This clonotype came up many times. One end of the junction does not line up with germline, which may come from a read error. The rearrangement joins TRBV6-6 to TRBJ2-7, with a tentative D call TRBD2 (7 bases). Germline loops: CDR1 MNHNY, CDR2 SVGAGI (reference sequence). The CDR3 consists of 14 residues. As DNA, the CDR3 is TGCGCCAGCAGTGAAGGGGGGGGGCCGTACGAGCAGTACTTC. Its translation: CASSEGGGPYEQYF.

This clonotype was found many times. The chain links TRBV2 to TRBJ1-1; weak D call: TRBD1 (5 bases). Looked up from germline, CDR1 is SNHLY and CDR2 is FYNNEI. The CDR3 is 13 amino acids. Trimming took off 8 bases at V and 1 base at J, with 11 bases between the two ends. This CDR3 reads CASVRQPNTEAFF. CDR3 sequence (DNA): TGTGCCAGCGTCCGACAGCCGAACACTGAAGCTTTCTTT.

The V and J genes are TRBV6-5 and TRBJ2-7, with D maybe TRBD2 (5 bases). This CDR3 has 15 amino acids. Between the trimmed V and J ends, which lost 0 bases and 0 bases, there was a span of 9 bases. The germline V gene has CDR1 MNHEY and CDR2 SVGAGI. The CDR3 nucleotides are TGTGCCAGCAGTTACTCCGGGATAGACTCCTACGAGCAGTACTTC. Amino acid sequence: CASSYSGIDSYEQYF.

A few counts support this clonotype. V and J are TRBV14 and TRBJ1-3, with D possibly matching TRBD1 (5 bases). CDR1 and CDR2 (germline): SGHDN, FVKESK. The CDR3 is made up of 18 amino acids. Trimming removed 3 bases at V and 0 bases at J, with 18 bases between. For the CDR3, the DNA is TGTGCCAGCAGCCATCACCTGAGGGGTTGGCACTCTGGAAACACCATATATTTT. Translating gives CASSHHLRGWHSGNTIYF. The full variable domain, its missing parts supplied by reference TRBV14 and TRBJ1-3, is EAGVTQFPSHSVIEKGQTVTLRCDPISGHDNLYWYRRVMGKEIKFLLHFVKESKQDESGMPNNRFLAERTGGTYSTLKVQPAELEDSGVYFCASSHHLRGWHSGNTIYFGEGSWLTVV.

The chain has TRBV2 and TRBJ2-7, with 9 bases matching TRBD2. Trimming took 6 bases from V and 2 from J; bases not matched to a gene: 8. This CDR3 comprises 15 residues. Germline-derived CDR1 and CDR2 are SNHLY and FYNNEI. The CDR3: CASRLLAGLTYEQYF. The CDR3 nucleotides are TGTGCCAGCAGACTACTAGCGGGCTTAACCTACGAGCAGTACTTC.